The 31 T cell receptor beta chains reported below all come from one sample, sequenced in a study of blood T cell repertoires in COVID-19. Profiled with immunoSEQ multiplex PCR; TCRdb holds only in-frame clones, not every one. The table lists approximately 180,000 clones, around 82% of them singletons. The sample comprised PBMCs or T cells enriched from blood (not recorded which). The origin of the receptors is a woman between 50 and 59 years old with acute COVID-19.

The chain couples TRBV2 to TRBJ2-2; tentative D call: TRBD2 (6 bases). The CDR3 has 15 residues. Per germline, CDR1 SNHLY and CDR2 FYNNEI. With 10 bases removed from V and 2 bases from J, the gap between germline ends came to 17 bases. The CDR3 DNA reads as TGTGCCATCCTCCGGGACTCCCTCAACACCGGGGAGCTGTTTTTT. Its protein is CAILRDSLNTGELFF.

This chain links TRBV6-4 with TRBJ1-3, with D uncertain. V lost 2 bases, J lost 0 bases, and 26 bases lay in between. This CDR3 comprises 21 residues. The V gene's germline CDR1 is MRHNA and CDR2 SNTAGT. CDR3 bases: TGTGCCAGCAGTGACGGCCCTCCCCAGGCTCCCAGGCCCCTCTCTGGAAACACCATATATTTT. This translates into CASSDGPPQAPRPLSGNTIYF.

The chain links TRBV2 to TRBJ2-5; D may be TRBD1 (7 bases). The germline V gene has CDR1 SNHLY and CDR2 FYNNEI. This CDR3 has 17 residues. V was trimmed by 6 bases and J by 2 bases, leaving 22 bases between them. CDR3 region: CASREKVGGQLQETQYF. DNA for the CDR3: TGTGCCAGCAGGGAAAAAGTGGGGGGACAGCTACAAGAGACCCAGTACTTC.

CDR3 sequence: CASSGGQGNYGYTF. The CDR3 region has the DNA TGTGCCAGCAGTGGCGGACAGGGGAACTATGGCTACACCTTC. The chain links TRBV2 to TRBJ1-2; 9 bases are shared with TRBD1. CDR1 is SNHLY and CDR2 is FYNNEI in the germline V gene. The CDR3 is 14 amino acids. V dropped 4 bases and J dropped 2; count of bases not matched to a gene: 2. The whole variable domain, filled in from reference TRBV2 and TRBJ1-2, reads EPEVTQTPSHQVTQMGQEVILRCVPISNHLYFYWYRQILGQKVEFLVSFYNNEISEKSEIFDDQFSVERPDGSNFTLKIRSTKLEDSAMYFCASSGGQGNYGYTFGSGTRLTVV.

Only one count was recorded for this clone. The CDR3 loop is CASSDSGVYEQYV. As DNA, the CDR3 is TGTGCCAGCAGTGACAGTGGCGTCTACGAGCAGTACGTC. The rearrangement joins TRBV28 to TRBJ2-7; the D gene is possibly TRBD1 (5 bases). This CDR3 spans 13 amino acids. Trimming shortened V by 5 bases and J by 3 bases, and 11 bases separated the two germline ends. Germline CDR1 reads MDHEN; CDR2 reads SYDVKM.

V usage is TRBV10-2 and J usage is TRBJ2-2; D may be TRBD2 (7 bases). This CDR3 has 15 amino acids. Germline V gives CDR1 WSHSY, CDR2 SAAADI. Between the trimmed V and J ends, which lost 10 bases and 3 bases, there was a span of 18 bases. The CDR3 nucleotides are TGCGCCACCAAGTGGGGGGGCGCGGACACCGGGGAGCTGTTTTTT. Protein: CATKWGGADTGELFF.

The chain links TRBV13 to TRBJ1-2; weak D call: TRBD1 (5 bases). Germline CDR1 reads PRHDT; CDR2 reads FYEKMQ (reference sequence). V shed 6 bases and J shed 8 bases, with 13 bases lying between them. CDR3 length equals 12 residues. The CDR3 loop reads CASSLGGTGYTF. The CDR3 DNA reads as TGTGCCAGCAGTCTCGGGGGTACCGGCTACACCTTC.

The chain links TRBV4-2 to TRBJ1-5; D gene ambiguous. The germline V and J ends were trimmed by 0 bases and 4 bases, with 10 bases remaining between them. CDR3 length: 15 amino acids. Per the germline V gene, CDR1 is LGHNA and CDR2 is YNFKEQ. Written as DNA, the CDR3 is TGTGCCAGCAGCCAAGAGGAGGGCCGTAATCAGCCCCAGCATTTT. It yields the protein CASSQEEGRNQPQHF.

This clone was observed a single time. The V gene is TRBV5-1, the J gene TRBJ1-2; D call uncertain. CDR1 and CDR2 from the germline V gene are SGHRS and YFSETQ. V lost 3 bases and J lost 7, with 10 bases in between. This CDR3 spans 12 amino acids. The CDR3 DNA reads TGCGCCAGCAGCTCGGGTTTGGGTGGCTACACCTTC. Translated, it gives CASSSGLGGYTF.

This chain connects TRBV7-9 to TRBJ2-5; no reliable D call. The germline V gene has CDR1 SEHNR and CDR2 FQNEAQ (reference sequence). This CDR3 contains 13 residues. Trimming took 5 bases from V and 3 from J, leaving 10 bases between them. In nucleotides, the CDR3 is TGTGCCAGCAGCGATCGGCTAGAAGAGACCCAGTACTTC. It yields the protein CASSDRLEETQYF.

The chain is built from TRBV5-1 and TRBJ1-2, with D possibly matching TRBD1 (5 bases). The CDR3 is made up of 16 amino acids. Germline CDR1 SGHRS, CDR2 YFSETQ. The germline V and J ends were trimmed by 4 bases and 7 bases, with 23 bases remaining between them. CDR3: CASSTLRHSGEGGYTF. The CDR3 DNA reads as TGCGCCAGCAGCACCTTGAGACACTCGGGGGAGGGTGGCTACACCTTC.

The CDR3 region is CASSSRGNTEAFF. The CDR3 nucleotides read TGTGCCAGCAGCTCCAGGGGGAACACTGAAGCTTTCTTT. This chain links TRBV7-2 with TRBJ1-1; D possibly corresponds to TRBD1 (6 bases). The CDR3 totals 13 residues. CDR1 and CDR2 (germline): SGHTA, FQGNSA. Between the trimmed V and J ends, which lost 4 bases and 1 base, there was a span of 7 bases.

CDR3 bases: TGTGCCAGTAGTCCTGACAGCTATGGCTACACCTTC. Translation gives CASSPDSYGYTF. This chain joins TRBV19 and TRBJ1-2; TRBD1 is a possible D gene (5 bases). Trimming cost V 5 bases and J 4 bases, with 8 bases left between them. Germline CDR1 LNHDA, CDR2 SQIVND (reference sequence). CDR3 size: 12 residues.

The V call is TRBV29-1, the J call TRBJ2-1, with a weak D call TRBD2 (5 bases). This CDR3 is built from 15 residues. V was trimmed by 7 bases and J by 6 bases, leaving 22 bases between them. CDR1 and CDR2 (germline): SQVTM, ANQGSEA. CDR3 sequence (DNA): TGCAGCGGGAAGACTTACTGGGGTGGGAGCAATGAGCAGTTCTTC. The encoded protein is CSGKTYWGGSNEQFF.

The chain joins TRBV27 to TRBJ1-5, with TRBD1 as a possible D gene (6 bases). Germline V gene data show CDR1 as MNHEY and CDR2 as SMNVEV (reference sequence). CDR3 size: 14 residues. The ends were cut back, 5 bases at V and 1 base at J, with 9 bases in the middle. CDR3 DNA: TGTGCCAGCAGTCCTGGACAGAGCAATCAGCCCCAGCATTTT. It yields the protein CASSPGQSNQPQHF.

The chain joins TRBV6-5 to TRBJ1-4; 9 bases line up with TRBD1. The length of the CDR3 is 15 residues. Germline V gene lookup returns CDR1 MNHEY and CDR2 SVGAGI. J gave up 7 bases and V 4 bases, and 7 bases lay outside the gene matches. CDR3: CASSSRGQGGEKLFF. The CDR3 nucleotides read TGTGCCAGCAGTTCGAGGGGACAGGGAGGTGAAAAACTGTTTTTT.

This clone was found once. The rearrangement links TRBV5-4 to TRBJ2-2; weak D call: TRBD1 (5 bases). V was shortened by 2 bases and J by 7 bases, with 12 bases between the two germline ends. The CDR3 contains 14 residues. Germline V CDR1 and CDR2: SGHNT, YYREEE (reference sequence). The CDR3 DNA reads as TGTGCCAGCAGCTTAGGGGCCCCTGGCGGGGAGCTGTTTTTT. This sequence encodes CASSLGAPGGELFF.

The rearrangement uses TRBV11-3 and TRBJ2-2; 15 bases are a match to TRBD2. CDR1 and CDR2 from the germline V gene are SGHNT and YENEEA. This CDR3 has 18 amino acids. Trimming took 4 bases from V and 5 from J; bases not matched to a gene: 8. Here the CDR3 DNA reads TGTGCCAGCAGCTCGCCAGGACTAGCGGGGGGGCCTACCGGGGAGCTGTTTTTT. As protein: CASSSPGLAGGPTGELFF.

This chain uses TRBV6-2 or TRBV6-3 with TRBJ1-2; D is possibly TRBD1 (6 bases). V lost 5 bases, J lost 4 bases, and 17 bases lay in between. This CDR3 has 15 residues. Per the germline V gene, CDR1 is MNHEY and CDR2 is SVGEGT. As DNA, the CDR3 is TGTGCCAGCAGTACCGAAGGGGGAAAAGGCTATGGCTACACCTTC. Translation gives CASSTEGGKGYGYTF.

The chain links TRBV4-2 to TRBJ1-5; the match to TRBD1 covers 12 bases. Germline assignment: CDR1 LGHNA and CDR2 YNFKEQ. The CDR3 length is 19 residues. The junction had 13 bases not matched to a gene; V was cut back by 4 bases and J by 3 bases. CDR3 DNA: TGTGCCAGCAGCCCATACCCGGGACAGGGGGCTTGGGACAATCAGCCCCAGCATTTT. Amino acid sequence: CASSPYPGQGAWDNQPQHF.

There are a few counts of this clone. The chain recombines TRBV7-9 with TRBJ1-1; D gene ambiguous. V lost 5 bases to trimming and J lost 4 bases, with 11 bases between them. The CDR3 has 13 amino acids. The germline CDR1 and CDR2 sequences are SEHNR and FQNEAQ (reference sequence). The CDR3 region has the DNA TGTGCCAGCAGCCGCTCTCAGTTCACTGAAGCTTTCTTT. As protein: CASSRSQFTEAFF. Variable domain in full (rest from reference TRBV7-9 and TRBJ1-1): DTGVSQNPRHKITKRGQNVTFRCDPISEHNRLYWYRQTLGQGPEFLTYFQNEAQLEKSRLLSDRFSAERPKGSFSTLEIQRTEQGDSAMYLCASSRSQFTEAFFGQGTRLTVV.

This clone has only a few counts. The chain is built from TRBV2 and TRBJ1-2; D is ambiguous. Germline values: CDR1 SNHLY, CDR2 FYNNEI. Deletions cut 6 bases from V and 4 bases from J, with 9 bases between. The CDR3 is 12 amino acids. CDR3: CASSFDTYGYTF. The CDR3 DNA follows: TGTGCCAGCAGCTTTGACACCTATGGCTACACCTTC.

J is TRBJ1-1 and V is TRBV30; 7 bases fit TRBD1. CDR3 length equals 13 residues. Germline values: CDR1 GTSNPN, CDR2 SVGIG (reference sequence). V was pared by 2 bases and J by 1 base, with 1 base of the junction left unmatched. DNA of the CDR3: TGTGCCTGGAGTAGACAGGGGAACACTGAAGCTTTCTTT. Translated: CAWSRQGNTEAFF.

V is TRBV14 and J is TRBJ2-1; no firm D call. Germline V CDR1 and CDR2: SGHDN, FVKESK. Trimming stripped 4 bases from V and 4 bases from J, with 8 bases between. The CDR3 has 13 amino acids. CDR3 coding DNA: TGTGCCAGCAGCCTGAGCAGGTACAATGAGCAGTTCTTC. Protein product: CASSLSRYNEQFF.

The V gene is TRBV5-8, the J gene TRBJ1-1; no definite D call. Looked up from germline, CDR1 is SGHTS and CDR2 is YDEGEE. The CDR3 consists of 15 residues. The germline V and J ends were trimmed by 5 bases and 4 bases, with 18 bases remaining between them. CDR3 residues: CASSSGPIASTEAFF. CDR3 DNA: TGTGCCAGCAGTTCGGGTCCGATTGCGAGCACTGAAGCTTTCTTT.

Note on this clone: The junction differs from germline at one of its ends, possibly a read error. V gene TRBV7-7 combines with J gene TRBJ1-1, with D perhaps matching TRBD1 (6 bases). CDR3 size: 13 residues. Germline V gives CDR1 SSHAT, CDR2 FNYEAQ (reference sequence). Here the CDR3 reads CASSLRGGTEAFF. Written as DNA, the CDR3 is TGTGCTAGCAGCTTGAGAGGGGGCACTGAAGCTTTCTTT. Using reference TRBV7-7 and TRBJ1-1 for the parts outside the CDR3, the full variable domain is GAGVSQSPRYKVTKRGQDVTLRCDPISSHATLYWYQQALGQGPEFLTYFNYEAQPDKSGLPSDRFSAERPEGSISTLTIQRTEQRDSAMYRCASSLRGGTEAFFGQGTRLTVV.

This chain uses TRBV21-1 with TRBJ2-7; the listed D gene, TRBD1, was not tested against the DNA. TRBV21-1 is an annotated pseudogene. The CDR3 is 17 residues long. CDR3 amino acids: CASSNRLRDRALRGKYV. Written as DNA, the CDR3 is TGTGCCAGCAGCAACCGACTTCGGGACCGGGCACTCAGGGGTAAGTACGTC.

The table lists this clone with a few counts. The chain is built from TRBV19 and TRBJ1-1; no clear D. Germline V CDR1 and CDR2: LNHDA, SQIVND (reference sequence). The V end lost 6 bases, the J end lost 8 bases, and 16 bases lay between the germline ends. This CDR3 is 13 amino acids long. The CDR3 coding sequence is TGTGCCAGTAGCCCCCCGTCAGGTTTAGAAGCTTTCTTT. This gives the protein CASSPPSGLEAFF.

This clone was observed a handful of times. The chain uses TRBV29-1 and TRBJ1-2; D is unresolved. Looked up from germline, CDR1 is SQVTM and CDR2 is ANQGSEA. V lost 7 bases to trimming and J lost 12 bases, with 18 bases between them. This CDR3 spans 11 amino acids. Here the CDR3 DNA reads TGCAGCGCCGCAACAGTCGGGGTGGACACCTTC. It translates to CSAATVGVDTF.

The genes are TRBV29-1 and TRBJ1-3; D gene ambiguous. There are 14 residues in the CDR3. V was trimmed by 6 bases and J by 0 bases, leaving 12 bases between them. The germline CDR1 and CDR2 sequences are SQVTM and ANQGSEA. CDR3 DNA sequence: TGCAGCGTGCGGGAGGAGAGCTCTGGAAACACCATATATTTT. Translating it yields CSVREESSGNTIYF. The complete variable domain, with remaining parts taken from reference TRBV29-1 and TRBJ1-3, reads SAVISQKPSRDICQRGTSLTIQCQVDSQVTMMFWYRQQPGQSLTLIATANQGSEATYESGFVIDKFPISRPNLTFSTLTVSNMSPEDSSIYLCSVREESSGNTIYFGEGSWLTVV.

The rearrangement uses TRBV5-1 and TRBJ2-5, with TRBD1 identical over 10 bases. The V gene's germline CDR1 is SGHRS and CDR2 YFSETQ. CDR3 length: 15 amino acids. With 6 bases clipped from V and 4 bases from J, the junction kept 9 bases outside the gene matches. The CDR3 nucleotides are TGCGCCAGCATACCCGGGACAGGGGTCGGAGAGACCCAGTACTTC. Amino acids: CASIPGTGVGETQYF. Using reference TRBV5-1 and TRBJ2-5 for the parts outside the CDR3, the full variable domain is KAGVTQTPRYLIKTRGQQVTLSCSPISGHRSVSWYQQTPGQGLQFLFEYFSETQRNKGNFPGRFSGRQFSNSRSEMNVSTLELGDSALYLCASIPGTGVGETQYFGPGTRLLVL.